The clone carrying this T cell receptor (beta chain) has ten or more counts. Its target is not known. TCRdb processed the multiplex PCR reads anew with MiXCR; each CDR3 protein has one entry. The repertoire holds under 250,000 distinct CDR3 sequences, with approximately 31% as singletons. Axillary draining lymph nodes of breast cancer patients supplied the node samples. The sample originates from a study of breast tumors, draining lymph nodes, adjacent tissues. Study-wide results and limits: The lymph node origin of tumor T cells was framed as consistent with a hypothesis, not demonstrated. Data fit most tumor T cells coming from lymph node, expanding in tumor. Tumors had less TCR diversity than lymph nodes, more than nontumor tissue. Luminal-like breast cancer showed significantly higher tumor–nontumor repertoire similarity than basal-like.

Trimming removed 1 base from V and 2 bases from J, with 10 bases in between. The CDR3 covers 15 residues. The germline V gene has CDR1 SGHDT and CDR2 YYEEEE. The TCR originated in a female donor with breast cancer. Some clones in this sample may be carry-over from other donors' samples. The rearrangement links TRBV5-6 to TRBJ1-5; D remains unclear. Sequenced material: axillary lymph node tissue. The CDR3: CASSLFERGNQPQHF. In nucleotides, the CDR3 is TGTGCCAGCAGCTTGTTTGAAAGAGGCAATCAGCCCCAGCATTTT.